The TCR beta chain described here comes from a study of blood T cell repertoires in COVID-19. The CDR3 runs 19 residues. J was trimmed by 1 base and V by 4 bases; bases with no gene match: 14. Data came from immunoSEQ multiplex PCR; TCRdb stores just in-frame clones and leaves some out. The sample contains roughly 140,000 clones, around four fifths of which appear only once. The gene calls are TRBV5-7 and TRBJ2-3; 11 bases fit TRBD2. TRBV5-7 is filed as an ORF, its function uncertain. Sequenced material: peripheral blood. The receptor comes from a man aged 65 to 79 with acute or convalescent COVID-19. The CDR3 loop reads CASSPRLAGYREGTDTQYF. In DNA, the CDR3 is TGTGCCAGCAGCCCCCGACTAGCGGGATACCGAGAGGGCACAGATACGCAGTATTTT.